This TCR beta chain emerged from a study of T cell repertoires in ileal Crohn's disease. Findings of the study overall: Compared with CD4 T cells, sorted CD8 cells carried more expanded clones.

Here immunoSEQ multiplex PCR was the method, and the copy in TCRdb shows in-frame clones only, minus some. The table has approximately 15,000 clones, about three quarters seen once. The time point is: neoterminal ileum biopsy at postoperative endoscopy, about 6 months after surgery. The V gene lost 10 bases and the J gene lost 4 bases, with 13 bases spanning the gap. This CDR3 spans 12 amino acids. Germline loops: CDR1 MNHEY, CDR2 SVGAGI. In the case of this clone: As yet, its antigen is unknown.

The clonotype comes from an adult with Crohn's disease. This rearrangement joins TRBV6-5 to TRBJ1-2; D perhaps matches TRBD1 (5 bases). The specimen sequenced was ileal tissue. The CDR3: CATGGGLYGYTF. The CDR3, as DNA: TGTGCCACTGGGGGGGGACTCTATGGCTACACCTTC.